Each of the 7 T cell receptor beta chains below was sequenced from the same sample in a study of T cell changes during pregnancy in multiple sclerosis. TCRdb's table, derived via immunoSEQ multiplex PCR, lists solely in-frame clones and lacks some. The sample lists 40,000 or so clones, about 90% occurring once. This sample comprised CD8+ T cells from peripheral blood mononuclear cells, obtained before pregnancy. All receptors derive from a female donor with multiple sclerosis, enrolled in a pregnancy study.

The CDR3 bases are TGCGCCAGCAGCCGGGTAAGCGGGGATGAGCAGTTCTTC. Protein sequence: CASSRVSGDEQFF. This chain uses TRBV5-1 with TRBJ2-1, with 7 bases lining up with TRBD2. This CDR3 has 13 amino acids. After removal of 4 bases from V and 8 bases from J, the junction contained 6 bases not matched to a gene. In germline, CDR1 is SGHRS, CDR2 YFSETQ.

This chain links TRBV19 with TRBJ1-4, with 10 bases that match TRBD1. The V and J ends lost 8 bases and 2 bases, in that order; junction bases with no gene match: 14. The CDR3 is 18 residues long. The germline CDR1 and CDR2 sequences are LNHDA and SQIVND (reference sequence). The CDR3 protein is CASASRTGGLSTNEKLFF. The CDR3 nucleotides read TGTGCCAGTGCTTCCAGGACAGGGGGACTCTCGACTAATGAAAAACTGTTTTTT.

This clone was found many times. This chain connects TRBV5-4 to TRBJ2-7; TRBD2 agrees at 8 bases. The CDR3 spans 13 residues. Germline V lookup: CDR1 SGHNT, CDR2 YYREEE (reference sequence). V was clipped by 3 bases and J by 6 bases; unmatched bases: 5. The CDR3 protein is CASSSIAGREQYF. In DNA, the CDR3 is TGTGCCAGCAGCTCGATAGCGGGACGCGAGCAGTACTTC.

CDR3 sequence: CASSLDRGADTQYF. The CDR3 DNA sequence: TGTGCCAGCAGCTTGGACAGGGGTGCAGATACGCAGTATTTT. The V and J genes are TRBV7-2 and TRBJ2-3; 9 bases align to TRBD1. This CDR3 is 14 amino acids long. CDR1 and CDR2 from the germline V gene are SGHTA and FQGNSA. V was clipped by 3 bases and J by 4 bases; unmatched bases: 2.

The chain has TRBV27 and TRBJ2-1, with D perhaps TRBD2 (7 bases). Germline V gives CDR1 MNHEY, CDR2 SMNVEV (reference sequence). Deletions cut 1 base from V and 8 bases from J, with 18 bases between. The CDR3 runs to 16 residues. CDR3 bases: TGTGCCAGCAGTTTATATAGGGGGGGATTAAGGTATGAGCAGTTCTTC. Its translation is CASSLYRGGLRYEQFF.

This sequence joins TRBV27 and TRBJ2-7; a possible D gene is TRBD1 (8 bases). Germline CDR1 reads MNHEY; CDR2 reads SMNVEV (reference sequence). The ends were cut back, 2 bases at V and 6 bases at J, with 14 bases in the middle. The length of the CDR3 is 14 residues. The CDR3 DNA follows: TGTGCCAGCAGTTTAGTACAGGGGGGGGTCGAGCAGTACTTC. Protein product: CASSLVQGGVEQYF.

The chain combines TRBV5-4 with TRBJ2-2, with TRBD2 matching over 13 bases. With V trimmed by 4 bases and J by 7 bases, 4 bases remained unmatched. The CDR3 covers 15 residues. Germline CDR1 and CDR2: SGHNT and YYREEE (reference sequence). The CDR3 reads CASSLGLAGVGELFF. In DNA, the CDR3 is TGTGCCAGCAGCCTAGGACTAGCGGGAGTCGGGGAGCTGTTTTTT.